Sequencing of this TCR beta chain was carried out in a study of cytomegalovirus exposure and HLA in healthy donors. Notes on the study in general: In a later analysis, TCR beta V- and J-gene trimming was associated with a missense DCLRE1C variant. The listing of roughly 160 TCR beta chains classed them as cytomegalovirus-associated. In a later analysis, across HLA loci, associated TCR counts were highest for DRB1, lowest for HLA-C. For most TCR sequences rarity was the rule, although some public TCRs occurred in many donors.

The CDR3 has 16 residues. CDR1 is ENHRY, CDR2 SYGVKD, per germline. V lost 2 bases, J lost 4 bases, and 7 bases stayed unmatched. Primers included in the PCR were 60 Vbeta and 13 Jbeta primers. The table came from immunoSEQ multiplex PCR; TCRdb's copy has only in-frame clones and leaves some out. The sample yields 140,000 to 150,000 clones, 79% seen once. Note on this clone: Its target is not known.

The V and J genes are TRBV10-3 and TRBJ2-3; TRBD2 agrees at 9 bases. The sequencing input was PBMCs. The receptor comes from a middle-aged woman in good health and CMV-seropositive. The CDR3 sequence is CAISESGGGGADTQYF. The CDR3 DNA follows: TGTGCCATCAGTGAGAGTGGCGGGGGGGGCGCAGATACGCAGTATTTT.